Presented here are 28 T cell receptor beta chains from one specimen sequenced in a study of blood T cell repertoires in COVID-19. Libraries were prepared by immunoSEQ multiplex PCR; TCRdb keeps only in-frame clonotypes and omits some of them. Of about 150,000 clones listed, 91% are singletons. The sequencing input was peripheral blood. These receptors all stem from a man between 45 and 60 years old with acute or convalescent COVID-19.

The gene calls are TRBV27 and TRBJ2-1, with D possibly being TRBD1 (6 bases). The germline gives CDR1 MNHEY, CDR2 SMNVEV (reference sequence). The CDR3 length is 18 residues. V was cut by 2 bases and J by 4 bases, with 21 bases left in between. The chain's CDR3 is CASSLGQSLIRSYNEQFF. CDR3 coding DNA: TGTGCCAGCAGTTTAGGACAGAGCCTCATACGCTCTTACAATGAGCAGTTCTTC.

The rearrangement uses TRBV7-2 and TRBJ1-2; 7 bases map to TRBD1. Germline values: CDR1 SGHTA, CDR2 FQGNSA. This CDR3 has 16 amino acids. V shed 0 bases and J 4 bases; nucleotides not matched to a gene: 8. The CDR3 spells CASSLARAGGGYGYTF. The CDR3 nucleotides read TGTGCCAGCAGCTTAGCGAGGGCAGGGGGTGGCTATGGCTACACCTTC.

This clone was seen once. This chain links TRBV5-1 with TRBJ1-1; TRBD1 might be the D (6 bases). V dropped 5 bases and J dropped 7 bases, with 18 bases sitting between them. This CDR3 is built from 14 residues. The germline CDR1 and CDR2 sequences are SGHRS and YFSETQ. For the CDR3, the DNA is TGCGCCAGCAGTCGACAGGAAGCCCCGGATGAAGCTTTCTTT. Encoded protein: CASSRQEAPDEAFF.

The chain carries TRBV30 and TRBJ2-2, with 9 bases that match TRBD1. CDR3 length: 16 residues. Germline CDR1 and CDR2: GTSNPN and SVGIG (reference sequence). J lost 5 bases, V lost 3 bases, and 10 bases had no gene match. The CDR3 spells CAWRPPDRGSTGELFF. DNA of the CDR3: TGTGCCTGGAGACCCCCCGACAGGGGGTCTACCGGGGAGCTGTTTTTT.

V usage is TRBV5-1 and J usage is TRBJ1-1; TRBD1 matches at 11 bases. Germline loops: CDR1 SGHRS, CDR2 YFSETQ. This CDR3 comprises 15 residues. V shed 2 bases and J 7 bases; nucleotides not matched to a gene: 7. Written as DNA, the CDR3 is TGCGCCAGCAGCTTTTTTCCGGGACAGGGGGATGAAGCTTTCTTT. Residues: CASSFFPGQGDEAFF.

The chain recombines TRBV3-1 (or the pseudogene TRBV3-2) with TRBJ1-5; the match to TRBD1 covers 8 bases. The ends lost 1 base at V and 6 bases at J; junction bases unmatched: 5. This CDR3 spans 15 amino acids. Per the germline V gene, CDR1 is LGHDT and CDR2 is YNNKEL (reference sequence). The CDR3 is CASSQGGQAVQPQHF. In DNA form, the CDR3 reads TGTGCCAGCAGCCAAGGGGGACAGGCTGTTCAGCCCCAGCATTTT.

The chain links TRBV5-6 to TRBJ2-5; no definite D call. The CDR3 contains 19 residues. V gave up 4 bases and J gave up 4 bases, with 29 bases separating them. CDR1 SGHDT and CDR2 YYEEEE come from the germline V gene. The CDR3 DNA follows: TGTGCCAGCAGCCCCCTCCGCCGCGATTCCAGGCGCACAAGAGAGACCCAGTACTTC. It is translated as CASSPLRRDSRRTRETQYF.

The V call is TRBV20-1, the J call TRBJ2-2; D might be TRBD2 (5 bases). This CDR3 has 12 residues. V lost 3 bases and J lost 7, with 9 bases in between. From germline, CDR1 is DFQATT and CDR2 SNEGSKA (reference sequence). Here the CDR3 reads CSASIGGGELFF. Here the CDR3 DNA reads TGCAGTGCTAGTATTGGAGGCGGGGAGCTGTTTTTT.

The gene calls are TRBV28 and TRBJ1-1; 7 nucleotides align to TRBD1. After removal of 5 bases from V and 4 bases from J, the junction contained 10 bases not matched to a gene. CDR3 size: 15 residues. Germline V gives CDR1 MDHEN, CDR2 SYDVKM. This CDR3 reads CASSRQTGLGTEAFF. In DNA, the CDR3 is TGTGCCAGCAGTCGACAGACAGGGCTGGGCACTGAAGCTTTCTTT.

This sequence joins TRBV10-3 and TRBJ2-5, with a tentative D call TRBD1 (5 bases). CDR3 size: 15 residues. Trimming removed 5 bases from V and 5 bases from J, with 18 bases in between. From germline, CDR1 is ENHRY and CDR2 SYGVKD. In nucleotides, the CDR3 is TGTGCCATCAGTAAACACAACCAGGGTAGTGAGACCCAGTACTTC. Translating gives CAISKHNQGSETQYF.

The chain is built from TRBV10-3 and TRBJ1-1, with 8 positions matching TRBD1. Trimming cost V 6 bases and J 0 bases; bases outside gene matches: 9. This CDR3 comprises 16 residues. Germline V lookup: CDR1 ENHRY, CDR2 SYGVKD. The DNA for the CDR3 is TGTGCCATCAGGAACGCGGGACAGGTGATGAACACTGAAGCTTTCTTT. Amino acid sequence: CAIRNAGQVMNTEAFF.

V usage is TRBV28 and J usage is TRBJ1-5, with TRBD1 as a possible D gene (6 bases). This CDR3 is built from 14 residues. Germline V gives CDR1 MDHEN, CDR2 SYDVKM. Trimming stripped 5 bases from V and 11 bases from J, with 19 bases between. The CDR3 is CASSQNGGTLAQHF. CDR3 sequence (DNA): TGTGCCAGCAGTCAAAACGGGGGGACATTGGCCCAGCATTTT.

The chain employs TRBV6-2 or TRBV6-3 and TRBJ1-3, with D perhaps TRBD1 (6 bases). Trimming took 6 bases from V and 0 from J, leaving 9 bases between them. The length of the CDR3 is 14 residues. CDR1 is MNHEY, CDR2 SVGEGT, per germline. CDR3 protein: CASSLGHSGNTIYF. In DNA form, the CDR3 reads TGTGCCAGCAGCCTGGGACACTCTGGAAACACCATATATTTT.

This chain uses TRBV12-3 or TRBV12-4 with TRBJ2-5, with no clear D. The V end lost 5 bases, the J end lost 5 bases, and 6 bases lay between the germline ends. CDR3 size: 11 residues. The CDR3 DNA reads as TGTGCCAGCAGTACCAGGGAGACCCAGTACTTC. Translation: CASSTRETQYF.

This chain connects TRBV19 to TRBJ2-2, with 10 bases fitting TRBD1. The CDR3 runs to 15 residues. After removal of 5 bases from V and 4 bases from J, the junction contained 4 bases not matched to a gene. The germline V gene has CDR1 LNHDA and CDR2 SQIVND (reference sequence). CDR3 sequence reads: CASSLTGGITGELFF. As DNA, the CDR3 is TGTGCCAGTAGTTTGACAGGGGGCATCACCGGGGAGCTGTTTTTT.

The V call is TRBV6-5, the J call TRBJ1-1, with TRBD1 identical over 10 bases. The germline V gene encodes CDR1 MNHEY and CDR2 SVGAGI. Trimming took 6 bases from V and 4 from J; bases not matched to a gene: 5. This CDR3 region has 14 residues. In DNA, the CDR3 is TGTGCCAGCAGGGGACAGGGGAGGGTCACTGAAGCTTTCTTT. Protein sequence: CASRGQGRVTEAFF.

CDR3 coding DNA: TGTGCCAGCAGCTTAGTCGGGGGAAGCAATCAGCCCCAGCATTTT. It codes for CASSLVGGSNQPQHF. The chain uses TRBV7-2 and TRBJ1-5, with D possibly being TRBD1 (5 bases). The V end was cut by 1 base, the J end by 1 base, with 8 bases between. Germline lookup yields CDR1 SGHTA and CDR2 FQGNSA. This CDR3 has 15 residues.

The chain is built from TRBV2 and TRBJ1-5; 7 bases line up with TRBD1. The V and J ends lost 7 bases and 3 bases, in that order; junction bases with no gene match: 3. Germline V CDR1 and CDR2: SNHLY, FYNNEI. The CDR3 length is 13 residues. This CDR3 is CASKGQLNQPQHF. The CDR3 nucleotides are TGTGCCAGCAAGGGACAGCTCAATCAGCCCCAGCATTTT.

This rearrangement joins TRBV7-3 to TRBJ2-2; possibly TRBD2 for D (6 bases). This CDR3 has 15 residues. Trimming pared 4 bases from V and 4 bases from J, leaving 13 bases between. Germline V lookup: CDR1 SGHTA, CDR2 FQGTGA. CDR3 coding DNA: TGTGCCAGCAGCTATACGCCCGGGGGCACCGGGGAGCTGTTTTTT. Translating gives CASSYTPGGTGELFF.

V usage is TRBV19 and J usage is TRBJ1-5, with 8 positions matching TRBD1. Germline V gene sequence: CDR1 LNHDA, CDR2 SQIVND (reference sequence). This CDR3 contains 14 residues. V lost 11 bases and J lost 2; bases outside the gene matches: 8. CDR3 DNA: TGTGCCGTATCGCAGACAGGGGGCAATCAGCCCCAGCATTTT. Protein: CAVSQTGGNQPQHF.

This clone was recorded only once. The V call is TRBV7-8, the J call TRBJ2-3; 7 positions match TRBD1. CDR3 length equals 14 residues. Germline assignment: CDR1 SGHVS and CDR2 FQNEAQ. Trimming cost V 4 bases and J 1 base; bases outside gene matches: 2. This CDR3 reads CASSSDRGTDTQYF. For the CDR3, the DNA is TGTGCCAGCAGCTCCGACAGGGGCACAGATACGCAGTATTTT. Full variable domain (missing parts from reference TRBV7-8 and TRBJ2-3): GAGVSQSPRYKVAKRGQDVALRCDPISGHVSLFWYQQALGQGPEFLTYFQNEAQLDKSGLPSDRFFAERPEGSVSTLKIQRTQQEDSAVYLCASSSDRGTDTQYFGPGTRLTVL.

The chain carries TRBV5-4 and TRBJ1-2; D perhaps matches TRBD1 (6 bases). The V gene lost 1 base and the J gene lost 8 bases, with 12 bases spanning the gap. This CDR3 contains 13 residues. Germline V gives CDR1 SGHNT, CDR2 YYREEE (reference sequence). CDR3 protein: CASSLTGIIGYTF. The DNA for the CDR3 is TGTGCCAGCAGCTTGACAGGGATAATAGGCTACACCTTC.

V is TRBV24-1 and J is TRBJ1-4; D is ambiguous. This CDR3 has 15 residues. Germline CDR1 KGHDR, CDR2 SFDVKD. With 2 bases removed from V and 8 bases from J, the gap between germline ends came to 14 bases. The CDR3 loop is CATSDSSTLSEKLFF. Here the CDR3 DNA reads TGTGCCACCAGTGATTCAAGCACCCTTTCCGAAAAACTGTTTTTT.

V gene TRBV7-3 combines with J gene TRBJ2-3; D is possibly TRBD2 (6 bases). The CDR3 covers 14 residues. Trimming pared 5 bases from V and 1 base from J, leaving 10 bases between. The V gene's germline CDR1 is SGHTA and CDR2 FQGTGA. This CDR3 is CASSLGLRTDTQYF. In nucleotides, the CDR3 is TGTGCCAGCAGCCTTGGACTACGCACAGATACGCAGTATTTT.

V is TRBV28 and J is TRBJ2-7; D might be TRBD2 (6 bases). CDR1 is MDHEN and CDR2 is SYDVKM in the germline V gene. The V end was cut by 2 bases, the J end by 3 bases, with 14 bases between. The CDR3 sequence is 15 residues long. The DNA of the CDR3 is TGTGCCAGCAGTTTACTCTCTGGGGGGTTCTACGAGCAGTACGTC. Protein sequence: CASSLLSGGFYEQYV.

J is TRBJ1-5 and V is TRBV9; no clear D. Trimming shortened V by 1 base and J by 7 bases, and 9 bases separated the two germline ends. Germline CDR1 SGDLS, CDR2 YYNGEE. CDR3 size: 13 residues. DNA for the CDR3: TGTGCCAGCAGCGTACAGGAGGGCCAGCCCCAGCATTTT. Protein sequence: CASSVQEGQPQHF.

J is TRBJ1-2 and V is TRBV5-1; D remains unclear. CDR1 SGHRS and CDR2 YFSETQ come from the germline V gene. With 4 bases removed from V and 1 base from J, the gap between germline ends came to 20 bases. CDR3 length equals 17 residues. The CDR3 protein is CASSREIPGGGNYGYTF. CDR3 DNA sequence: TGCGCCAGCAGCCGGGAGATCCCAGGAGGCGGTAACTATGGCTACACCTTC.

The chain employs TRBV7-2 and TRBJ1-5, with 7 bases aligning to TRBD1. The CDR3 spans 19 residues. Germline V lookup: CDR1 SGHTA, CDR2 FQGNSA. V lost 4 bases, J lost 5 bases, and 20 bases stayed unmatched. The CDR3 DNA reads as TGTGCCAGCAGCTCCCACGACGAGGTTCGGGACAGCATAGATCAGCCCCAGCATTTT. This codes for CASSSHDEVRDSIDQPQHF.